This T cell receptor (beta chain) was recovered during a study of response to subunit inactivated influenza vaccine. The study's findings and limits: Every seasonal influenza vaccination brings in few new T cells, the authors suggested.

TCRdb called the RT-PCR reads again in MiXCR, with one record for every CDR3 protein. Of about 700,000 distinct CDR3 sequences listed, around 15% are singletons. This clonotype was picked up a small number of times. What it binds is not known. The receptor comes from a middle-aged man who received an inactivated influenza vaccine. Sequencing was performed on PBMCs from blood, taken 14 to 15 days before vaccination.

The CDR3 DNA reads TGTGCCAGCAGTTATTTGGGCGGTTCCTCCTACGAGCAGTACTTC. This sequence encodes CASSYLGGSSYEQYF. The gene calls are TRBV6-2 or TRBV6-3 and TRBJ2-7; no firm D call. CDR1 and CDR2 from the germline V gene are MNHEY and SVGEGT. This CDR3 is built from 15 residues. Trimming stripped 3 bases from V and 0 bases from J, with 12 bases between.